This entry lists 20 T cell receptor beta chains sequenced from one sample in a study of low-dose radiotherapy and immunotherapy resistance in tumors. Time point denoted: before trial treatment. TCRs were put through approximately 20 PCR cycles of amplification with Phusion. A constant-region primer and the V-primer adapter served as the primer pair. TCRdb re-called the reads through MiXCR, storing one row per CDR3 protein. This table holds some 45,000 distinct CDR3 sequences, over 9.5% found once. The sample here was PBMCs, taken before treatment. Receptors were obtained from a female donor with ovarian cancer.

The CDR3 coding sequence is TGCAGCGTTGTCGTGCGACAGGGGGTGAACACTGAAGCTTTCTTT. Translating gives CSVVVRQGVNTEAFF. This chain uses TRBV29-1 with TRBJ1-1; 9 nucleotides agree with TRBD1. CDR1 is SQVTM, CDR2 ANQGSEA, per germline. This CDR3 is built from 15 residues. Trimming took 4 bases from V and 0 from J; bases not matched to a gene: 6.

The chain employs TRBV28 and TRBJ2-1, with 9 bases identical to TRBD1. The J segment lost 3 bases and the V segment lost 2 bases, leaving 2 bases of the junction unmatched. Germline V gene sequence: CDR1 MDHEN, CDR2 SYDVKM. The length of the CDR3 is 15 residues. CDR3 sequence: CASSLGTGNYNEQFF. As DNA, the CDR3 is TGTGCCAGCAGTTTAGGGACAGGGAACTACAATGAGCAGTTCTTC.

Sample share makes this clonotype medium-sized. This chain connects TRBV6-1 to TRBJ2-3; the D is unclear. Germline V lookup: CDR1 MNHNS, CDR2 SASEGT. Trimming shortened V by 7 bases and J by 2 bases, and 10 bases separated the two germline ends. CDR3 length: 13 residues. The CDR3 spells CASTRSFTDTQYF. In DNA, the CDR3 is TGTGCCAGCACCCGCAGTTTCACAGATACGCAGTATTTT.

On this clonotype itself: Since a far larger clone is one base different, this is likely a read error. This CDR3 is CASSLYNEQYF. The CDR3 region has the DNA TGTGCCAGCAGTTTATACAATGAGCAGTACTTC. The chain links TRBV28 to TRBJ2-7; D is unclear. CDR1 MDHEN and CDR2 SYDVKM come from the germline V gene. Trimming took off 1 base at V and 7 bases at J, with 5 bases between the two ends. CDR3 length: 11 residues.

This clonotype was counted many times. The rearrangement links TRBV18 to TRBJ1-1; the D gene is possibly TRBD1 (6 bases). This CDR3 has 15 residues. The V end was cut by 0 bases, the J end by 5 bases, with 13 bases between. Germline V gene sequence: CDR1 KGHSH, CDR2 LQKENI. The CDR3 reads CASSPPHTGRTEAFF. CDR3 DNA sequence: TGTGCCAGCTCACCACCCCATACAGGGCGGACTGAAGCTTTCTTT. Filled out from reference TRBV18 and TRBJ1-1, the complete variable domain reads NAGVMQNPRHLVRRRGQEARLRCSPMKGHSHVYWYRQLPEEGLKFMVYLQKENIIDESGMPKERFSAEFPKEGPSILRIQQVVRGDSAAYFCASSPPHTGRTEAFFGQGTRLTVV.

This clonotype occurred many times. This sequence joins TRBV7-2 and TRBJ2-5; D call uncertain. The germline V and J ends were trimmed by 1 base and 1 base, with 7 bases remaining between them. This CDR3 comprises 14 residues. Germline CDR1 is SGHTA and CDR2 is FQGNSA. The CDR3 bases are TGTGCCAGCAGCTTAGTCATGGCCCAAGAGACCCAGTACTTC. Protein product: CASSLVMAQETQYF.

The sample holds many counts of this clonotype. The chain joins TRBV5-1 to TRBJ2-5, with TRBD1 matching 8 bases. CDR3 length equals 15 residues. Germline V gene data show CDR1 as SGHRS and CDR2 as YFSETQ. The V and J ends lost 4 bases and 9 bases, in that order; junction bases with no gene match: 14. In DNA form, the CDR3 reads TGCGCCAGCAGCCCCCTTGGGACAGGCCCAGGTGCCCAGTACTTC. Translation: CASSPLGTGPGAQYF. The whole variable domain, remainder taken from reference TRBV5-1 and TRBJ2-5, is KAGVTQTPRYLIKTRGQQVTLSCSPISGHRSVSWYQQTPGQGLQFLFEYFSETQRNKGNFPGRFSGRQFSNSRSEMNVSTLELGDSALYLCASSPLGTGPGAQYFGPGTRLLVL.

This clonotype was detected ten times or more. This chain joins TRBV28 and TRBJ1-5; no clear D gene. This CDR3 spans 12 amino acids. CDR1 MDHEN and CDR2 SYDVKM come from the germline V gene. The germline V and J ends were trimmed by 6 bases and 8 bases, with 11 bases remaining between them. This CDR3 reads CASSPPRKPQHF. Written as DNA, the CDR3 is TGTGCCAGCAGCCCGCCACGTAAGCCCCAGCATTTT. Full variable domain (rest looked up from reference TRBV28 and TRBJ1-5): DVKVTQSSRYLVKRTGEKVFLECVQDMDHENMFWYRQDPGLGLRLIYFSYDVKMKEKGDIPEGYSVSREKKERFSLILESASTNQTSMYLCASSPPRKPQHFGDGTRLSIL.

This clonotype was counted a few times. V and J are TRBV5-1 and TRBJ2-3; 9 bases match TRBD1. Germline loops: CDR1 SGHRS, CDR2 YFSETQ. V shed 4 bases, J shed 2 bases, and the junction held 5 bases outside the gene matches. The CDR3 has 15 amino acids. The CDR3 region is CASSGGQGVTDTQYF. The CDR3 region has the DNA TGCGCCAGCAGCGGGGGACAGGGCGTCACAGATACGCAGTATTTT.

This clonotype has a count of ten or more. The chain is built from TRBV5-1 and TRBJ2-7; TRBD1 agrees at 8 bases. V lost 3 bases and J lost 6; bases outside the gene matches: 2. The germline V gene has CDR1 SGHRS and CDR2 YFSETQ. The CDR3 runs to 12 residues. CDR3 protein: CASSSGQGEQYF. CDR3 nucleotide sequence: TGCGCCAGCAGCTCCGGACAGGGCGAGCAGTACTTC.

On this clonotype itself: This probably arose from a read error, given a far larger clone one base away. In DNA form, the CDR3 reads TGTGCCAGCAGCCGTCCGACAGGGAGCTCCTACGAGCAGTTCTTC. Encoded protein: CASSRPTGSSYEQFF. The chain employs TRBV6-8 and TRBJ2-1; 7 positions match TRBD1. Germline assignment: CDR1 MNHGY and CDR2 SAAAGT. The CDR3 is 15 amino acids. Losses at the gene ends were 6 bases for V and 10 bases for J; bases not matched to a gene: 15.

This clonotype has at least ten counts. The chain employs TRBV4-2 and TRBJ2-1, with 7 bases fitting TRBD2. CDR1 is LGHNA and CDR2 is YNFKEQ in the germline V gene. This CDR3 has 15 amino acids. Losses at the gene ends were 4 bases for V and 4 bases for J; bases not matched to a gene: 7. The CDR3 sequence is CASSPVLGGYNEQFF. CDR3 DNA: TGTGCCAGCAGCCCAGTGTTGGGAGGGTACAATGAGCAGTTCTTC.

The J gene is TRBJ2-5, the V gene TRBV28; tentative D call: TRBD1 (5 bases). Germline V gene lookup returns CDR1 MDHEN and CDR2 SYDVKM. Trimming cost V 6 bases and J 3 bases, with 14 bases left between them. This CDR3 region has 14 residues. The CDR3 coding sequence is TGTGCCAGCAGCCTAGGGTGGGGCGAAGAGACCCAGTACTTC. Its translation: CASSLGWGEETQYF.

There are many counts of this clonotype. This chain uses TRBV7-8 with TRBJ2-6; 8 bases are a match to TRBD1. The CDR3 has 17 amino acids. CDR1 SGHVS and CDR2 FQNEAQ come from the germline V gene. With V trimmed by 11 bases and J by 2 bases, 14 bases remained unmatched. CDR3 loop: CASRIPDRGPGANVLTF. CDR3 bases: TGTGCCTCCCGAATCCCCGACAGGGGCCCTGGGGCCAACGTCCTGACTTTC.

In its sample, this clonotype was seen many times. The genes are TRBV7-3 and TRBJ2-3; no clear D. CDR1 and CDR2 from the germline V gene are SGHTA and FQGTGA. The CDR3 is 15 residues long. With 1 base removed from V and 3 bases from J, the gap between germline ends came to 11 bases. DNA of the CDR3: TGTGCCAGCAGCTTAAATGGGGTTAGGACAGATACGCAGTATTTT. As protein: CASSLNGVRTDTQYF.

At least ten counts were recorded for this clonotype. V usage is TRBV19 and J usage is TRBJ2-1; 9 bases line up with TRBD1. Losses at the gene ends were 4 bases for V and 0 bases for J; bases not matched to a gene: 4. The CDR3 runs to 16 residues. Germline V gene lookup returns CDR1 LNHDA and CDR2 SQIVND (reference sequence). The CDR3 region has the DNA TGTGCCAGTAGTAGTACGACAGGGGGCTCCTACAATGAGCAGTTCTTC. This encodes CASSSTTGGSYNEQFF.

Comment on this clonotype: This likely stems from a read error, as it lies one base from a far larger clone. The chain combines TRBV2 with TRBJ2-1, with 9 nucleotides matching TRBD2. The J segment lost 13 bases and the V segment lost 4 bases, leaving 11 bases of the junction unmatched. This CDR3 region has 14 residues. Germline values: CDR1 SNHLY, CDR2 FYNNEI. The CDR3 protein is CASSGLAAQETQFF. Written as DNA, the CDR3 is TGTGCCAGCAGTGGACTAGCGGCTCAAGAGACCCAGTTCTTC.

This clonotype has at least ten counts. The chain has TRBV20-1 and TRBJ1-2; D is possibly TRBD1 (5 bases). Looked up from germline, CDR1 is DFQATT and CDR2 is SNEGSKA (reference sequence). Trimming stripped 5 bases from V and 3 bases from J, with 16 bases between. This CDR3 is 14 amino acids long. CDR3 DNA sequence: TGCAGTGCTTCGGACTACCGAGGGGACTATGGCTACACCTTC. Its translation: CSASDYRGDYGYTF.

As regards this clonotype: This likely came from a read error, as a far larger clone is one base away. The chain has TRBV6-1 and TRBJ2-7; 9 nucleotides line up with TRBD1. The end of the DNA aligns better with TRBJ2-5, so the J call may be wrong. Germline V CDR1 and CDR2: MNHNS, SASEGT. The CDR3 sequence is 13 residues long. CDR3 sequence (DNA): TGTGCCAGCAGAGATGGGACAGGGAGGACCCAGTACTTC. The encoded protein is CASRDGTGRTQYF.

This clonotype was seen many times. The chain carries TRBV2 and TRBJ1-4; a weak D match, TRBD1 (5 bases). This CDR3 is built from 13 residues. Germline assignment: CDR1 SNHLY and CDR2 FYNNEI. Trimming pared 6 bases from V and 6 bases from J, leaving 11 bases between. The chain's CDR3 is CASSGASYEKLFF. In nucleotides, the CDR3 is TGTGCCAGCAGCGGGGCTTCGTATGAAAAACTGTTTTTT.